The clone carrying this T cell receptor (beta chain) was found once. Its cognate antigen is unknown. Regarding time point: baseline, week 1 (first vaccination visit). Sample treatment: pre-vaccination baseline after standard-of-care therapy. Those who donated had recent WHO grade 3 or 4 IDH1-mutant, ATRX-lost astrocytomas. This sample is part of a study of a mutant IDH1 vaccine in newly diagnosed glioma. Whole-study findings and limits: Pseudoprogression appeared unlinked to shifts in leading peripheral T cell clonotypes.

Only in-frame clones appear in the TCRdb table, and some are missing; sequencing was by immunoSEQ multiplex PCR. The table includes approximately 16,000 clones, roughly 95% detected once. The source of this sequence is a woman aged 18-35 years with glioma. Some clones in this sample may be carry-over from other donors' samples. The sequenced sample was peripheral blood mononuclear cells (PBMCs), obtained from a glioma patient treated with radiotherapy, temozolomide or both.

CDR3 nucleotides: TGTGCCAGCAGCTTAGCGGTACTAGCGGGGCGGGGGGCCTACAATGAGCAGTTCTTC. This sequence encodes CASSLAVLAGRGAYNEQFF. The chain links TRBV7-2 to TRBJ2-1, with 10 bases lining up with TRBD2. V dropped 0 bases and J dropped 2; count of bases not matched to a gene: 10. CDR1 SGHTA and CDR2 FQGNSA come from the germline V gene. CDR3 length: 19 residues.